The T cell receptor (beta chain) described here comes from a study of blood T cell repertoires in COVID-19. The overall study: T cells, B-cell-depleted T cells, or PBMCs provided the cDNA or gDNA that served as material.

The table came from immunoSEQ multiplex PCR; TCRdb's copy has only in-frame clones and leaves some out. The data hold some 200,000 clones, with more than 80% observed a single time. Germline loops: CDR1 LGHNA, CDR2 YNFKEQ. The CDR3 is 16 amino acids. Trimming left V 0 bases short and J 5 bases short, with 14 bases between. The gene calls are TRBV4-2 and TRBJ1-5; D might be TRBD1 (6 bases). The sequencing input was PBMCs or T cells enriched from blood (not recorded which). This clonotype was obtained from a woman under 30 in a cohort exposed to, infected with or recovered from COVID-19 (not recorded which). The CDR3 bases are TGTGCCAGCAGCCAAGATGTCCTGGGGGCTTATCAGCCCCAGCATTTT. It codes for CASSQDVLGAYQPQHF.